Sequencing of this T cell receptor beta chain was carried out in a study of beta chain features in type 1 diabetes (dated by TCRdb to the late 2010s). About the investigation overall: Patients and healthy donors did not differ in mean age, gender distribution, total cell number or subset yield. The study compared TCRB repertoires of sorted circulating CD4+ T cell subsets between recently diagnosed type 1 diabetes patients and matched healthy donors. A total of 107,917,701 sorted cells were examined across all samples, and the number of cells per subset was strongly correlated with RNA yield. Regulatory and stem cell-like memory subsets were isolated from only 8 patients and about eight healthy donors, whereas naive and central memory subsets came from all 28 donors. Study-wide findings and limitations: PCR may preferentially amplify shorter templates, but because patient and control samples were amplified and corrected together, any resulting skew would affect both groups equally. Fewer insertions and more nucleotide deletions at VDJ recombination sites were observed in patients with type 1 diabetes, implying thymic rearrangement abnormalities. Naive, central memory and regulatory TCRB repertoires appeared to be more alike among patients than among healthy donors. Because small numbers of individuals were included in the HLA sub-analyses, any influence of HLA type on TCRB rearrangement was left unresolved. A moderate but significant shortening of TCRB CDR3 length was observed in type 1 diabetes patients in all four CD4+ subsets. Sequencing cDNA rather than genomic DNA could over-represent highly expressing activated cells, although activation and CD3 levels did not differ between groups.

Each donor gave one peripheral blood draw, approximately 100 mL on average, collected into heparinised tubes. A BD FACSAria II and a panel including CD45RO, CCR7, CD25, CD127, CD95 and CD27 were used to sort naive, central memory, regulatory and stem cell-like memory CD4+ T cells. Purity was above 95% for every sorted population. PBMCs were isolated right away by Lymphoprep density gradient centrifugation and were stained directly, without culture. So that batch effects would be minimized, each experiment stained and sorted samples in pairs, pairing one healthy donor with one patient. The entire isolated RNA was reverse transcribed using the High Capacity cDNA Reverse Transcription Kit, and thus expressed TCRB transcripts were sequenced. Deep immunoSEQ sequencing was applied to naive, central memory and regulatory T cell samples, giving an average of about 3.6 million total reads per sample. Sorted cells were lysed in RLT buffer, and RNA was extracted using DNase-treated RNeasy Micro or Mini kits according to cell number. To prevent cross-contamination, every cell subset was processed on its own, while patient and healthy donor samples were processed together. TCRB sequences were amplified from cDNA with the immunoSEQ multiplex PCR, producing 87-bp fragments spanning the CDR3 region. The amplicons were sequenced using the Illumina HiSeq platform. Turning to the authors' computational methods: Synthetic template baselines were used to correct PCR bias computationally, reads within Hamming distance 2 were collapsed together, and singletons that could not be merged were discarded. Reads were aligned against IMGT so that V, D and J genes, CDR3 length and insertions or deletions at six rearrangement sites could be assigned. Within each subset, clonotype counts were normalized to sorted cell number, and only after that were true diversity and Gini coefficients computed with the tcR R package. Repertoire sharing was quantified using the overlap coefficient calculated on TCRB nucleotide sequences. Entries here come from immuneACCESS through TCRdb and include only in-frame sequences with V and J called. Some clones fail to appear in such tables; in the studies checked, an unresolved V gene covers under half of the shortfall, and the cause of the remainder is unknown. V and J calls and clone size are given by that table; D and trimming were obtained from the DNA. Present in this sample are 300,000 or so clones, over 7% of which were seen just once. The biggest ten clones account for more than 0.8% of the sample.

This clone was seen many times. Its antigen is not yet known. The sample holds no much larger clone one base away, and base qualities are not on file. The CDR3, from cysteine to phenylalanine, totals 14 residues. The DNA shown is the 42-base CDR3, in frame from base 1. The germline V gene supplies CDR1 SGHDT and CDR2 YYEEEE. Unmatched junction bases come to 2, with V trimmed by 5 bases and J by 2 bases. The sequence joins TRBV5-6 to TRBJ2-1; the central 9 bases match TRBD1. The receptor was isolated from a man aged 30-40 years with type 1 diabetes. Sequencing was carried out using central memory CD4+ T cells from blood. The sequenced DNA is TGTGCCAGCAGGGACAGGGGTCCCTACAATGAGCAGTTCTTC. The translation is CASRDRGPYNEQFF.